These 2 T cell receptor beta chains came from one sample sequenced in a study of tissue T cells after allogeneic stem cell transplantation. Sequenced by immunoSEQ multiplex PCR; TCRdb stores in-frame clones only, minus some. The repertoire includes around 25,000 clones, roughly nine tenths of them detected once, and about 2% sits in the top ten. The sample in question was blood, obtained before transplantation. Every receptor here comes from a male donor at least 60 years old who later had graft-versus-host disease after an allogeneic stem cell transplant.

The chain carries TRBV7-9 and TRBJ1-4; TRBD1 is a possible D gene (6 bases). In germline, CDR1 is SEHNR, CDR2 FQNEAQ (reference sequence). Deletions cut 1 base from V and 5 bases from J, with 14 bases between. CDR3 size: 16 residues. CDR3 sequence: CASSLGGGASNEKLFF. The CDR3 nucleotides are TGTGCCAGCAGCTTAGGTGGGGGCGCGTCGAATGAAAAACTGTTTTTT. The full variable domain, in which reference TRBV7-9 and TRBJ1-4 provide the parts outside the CDR3, is DTGVSQNPRHKITKRGQNVTFRCDPISEHNRLYWYRQTLGQGPEFLTYFQNEAQLEKSRLLSDRFSAERPKGSFSTLEIQRTEQGDSAMYLCASSLGGGASNEKLFFGSGTQLSVL.

In DNA form, the CDR3 reads TGTGCCAGCAGCTCTTCGGGACAAGACCTCTCTGGAAACACCATATATTTT. This codes for CASSSSGQDLSGNTIYF. V usage is TRBV7-2 and J usage is TRBJ1-3; D possibly corresponds to TRBD1 (6 bases). The CDR3 covers 17 residues. From germline, CDR1 is SGHTA and CDR2 FQGNSA. V lost 4 bases to trimming and J lost 0 bases, with 16 bases between them.